These 29 T cell receptor beta chains were all obtained from the same sample, sequenced in a study of cytomegalovirus exposure and HLA in healthy donors. Data came from immunoSEQ multiplex PCR; TCRdb stores just in-frame clones and leaves some out. The sample has under 75,000 clones, more than 85% seen once; the top ten hold roughly 5%. The specimen was PBMCs. The source of these receptors is a man aged 18-30 years in good health and CMV-seropositive.

This chain joins TRBV4-1 and TRBJ2-1; 11 nucleotides agree with TRBD2. V lost 5 bases, J lost 7 bases, and 10 bases stayed unmatched. Germline values: CDR1 MGHRA, CDR2 YSYEKL. The CDR3 covers 16 residues. The DNA for the CDR3 is TGCGCCAGCAGCTTCCTGACTAGCGGGAAGGATAATGAGCAGTTCTTC. Protein sequence: CASSFLTSGKDNEQFF.

The chain has TRBV5-1 and TRBJ2-1; 9 nucleotides line up with TRBD1. J gave up 7 bases and V 4 bases, and 9 bases lay outside the gene matches. The CDR3 runs to 15 residues. The germline CDR1 and CDR2 sequences are SGHRS and YFSETQ. The chain's CDR3 is CASSHRDRARNEQFF. The CDR3 coding sequence is TGCGCCAGCAGCCATCGGGACAGGGCTAGGAATGAGCAGTTCTTC.

The chain is built from TRBV2 and TRBJ1-4; D is perhaps TRBD1 (5 bases). This CDR3 spans 16 amino acids. Per germline, CDR1 SNHLY and CDR2 FYNNEI. V lost 2 bases and J lost 3, with 13 bases in between. As DNA, the CDR3 is TGTGCCAGCAGTGAATTGTCGACAGCTCCTAATGAAAAACTGTTTTTT. It is translated as CASSELSTAPNEKLFF.

V usage is TRBV5-1 and J usage is TRBJ1-1; no firm D call. This CDR3 has 15 amino acids. The germline CDR1 and CDR2 sequences are SGHRS and YFSETQ. Trimming stripped 2 bases from V and 5 bases from J, with 16 bases between. The CDR3 protein is CASSFAAGDGTEAFF. DNA of the CDR3: TGCGCCAGCAGCTTTGCAGCGGGCGACGGGACTGAAGCTTTCTTT.

V gene TRBV7-9 combines with J gene TRBJ2-7, with a possible D match to TRBD2 (6 bases). Trimming left V 11 bases short and J 0 bases short, with 11 bases between. The CDR3 contains 12 residues. CDR1 is SEHNR and CDR2 is FQNEAQ in the germline V gene (reference sequence). The CDR3 DNA follows: TGTGCCGGGGGGAGTTACTCCTACGAGCAGTACTTC. The encoded protein is CAGGSYSYEQYF.

The CDR3 DNA follows: TGTGCCAGCCGCGGTTGGGACAACGAGCAGTACTTC. Amino acids: CASRGWDNEQYF. J is TRBJ2-7 and V is TRBV27; D possibly corresponds to TRBD1 (6 bases). The germline V and J ends were trimmed by 8 bases and 5 bases, with 13 bases remaining between them. Germline assignment: CDR1 MNHEY and CDR2 SMNVEV (reference sequence). The CDR3 loop spans 12 amino acids.

The chain combines TRBV11-2 with TRBJ2-7; TRBD2 agrees at 10 bases. Trimming cost V 1 base and J 0 bases; bases outside gene matches: 6. The CDR3 runs to 17 residues. Germline CDR1 SGHAT, CDR2 FQNNGV. CDR3 bases: TGTGCCAGCAGCTTAGCCTTTTCTAGCGGGAGCTCCTACGAGCAGTACTTC. Protein sequence: CASSLAFSSGSSYEQYF. Filled out from reference TRBV11-2 and TRBJ2-7, the complete variable domain reads EAGVAQSPRYKIIEKRQSVAFWCNPISGHATLYWYQQILGQGPKLLIQFQNNGVVDDSQLPKDRFSAERLKGVDSTLKIQPAKLEDSAVYLCASSLAFSSGSSYEQYFGPGTRLTVT.

The chain uses TRBV5-4 and TRBJ2-2; D may be TRBD2 (6 bases). This CDR3 spans 16 amino acids. Germline CDR1 is SGHNT and CDR2 is YYREEE (reference sequence). Trimming removed 5 bases at V and 2 bases at J, with 16 bases between. In DNA, the CDR3 is TGTGCCAGCAGGTCCTATAGCGGACAAAACACCGGGGAGCTGTTTTTT. This gives the protein CASRSYSGQNTGELFF. The entire variable domain, with the rest obtained from reference TRBV5-4 and TRBJ2-2, is as follows: ETGVTQSPTHLIKTRGQQVTLRCSSQSGHNTVSWYQQALGQGPQFIFQYYREEENGRGNFPPRFSGLQFPNYSSELNVNALELDDSALYLCASRSYSGQNTGELFFGEGSRLTVL.

This clone occurred once. The CDR3: CASSVQGHYGYTF. CDR3 nucleotides: TGTGCCAGCAGTGTCCAGGGGCACTATGGCTACACCTTC. This chain uses TRBV27 with TRBJ1-2; D possibly corresponds to TRBD1 (6 bases). Germline CDR1 MNHEY, CDR2 SMNVEV (reference sequence). With 5 bases removed from V and 3 bases from J, the gap between germline ends came to 10 bases. The CDR3 has 13 residues.

The gene calls are TRBV4-1 and TRBJ2-1, with 8 bases fitting TRBD1. CDR3 length: 16 residues. Germline CDR1 reads MGHRA; CDR2 reads YSYEKL. J lost 5 bases, V lost 2 bases, and 8 bases had no gene match. CDR3 in DNA: TGCGCCAGCAGCCAAACCCAGGGGGCGCTTGACAATGAGCAGTTCTTC. Residues: CASSQTQGALDNEQFF.

This clone occurred a few times. The chain recombines TRBV6-4 with TRBJ1-2, with no clear D. V was shortened by 2 bases and J by 1 base, with 5 bases between the two germline ends. Per the germline V gene, CDR1 is MRHNA and CDR2 is SNTAGT. This CDR3 is 13 amino acids long. The CDR3 DNA reads TGTGCCAGCAGTGACGGAGTTAACTATGGCTACACCTTC. This translates into CASSDGVNYGYTF.

V is TRBV19 and J is TRBJ2-1; 8 bases are shared with TRBD2. The CDR3 loop spans 18 amino acids. The germline CDR1 and CDR2 sequences are LNHDA and SQIVND (reference sequence). V lost 3 bases and J lost 0; bases outside the gene matches: 10. Written as DNA, the CDR3 is TGTGCCAGTAGTATTGTGGGAGCAAGCGGGAGCTCCTACAATGAGCAGTTCTTC. This translates into CASSIVGASGSSYNEQFF.

The chain is built from TRBV27 and TRBJ2-3, with 7 bases fitting TRBD2. Per germline, CDR1 MNHEY and CDR2 SMNVEV (reference sequence). Losses at the gene ends were 1 base for V and 7 bases for J; bases not matched to a gene: 8. The CDR3 is 15 amino acids. The CDR3 region is CASSLLGREVHTQYF. In DNA, the CDR3 is TGTGCCAGCAGTTTATTGGGACGGGAGGTCCATACGCAGTATTTT.

This chain links TRBV27 with TRBJ2-7, with 7 bases aligning to TRBD2. Germline trimming cut 8 bases from V and 5 bases from J; bases unmatched to any gene: 12. Germline V gene sequence: CDR1 MNHEY, CDR2 SMNVEV (reference sequence). This CDR3 is built from 14 residues. This CDR3 reads CASLELGGDHEQYF. Here the CDR3 DNA reads TGTGCCAGCCTAGAACTGGGAGGGGACCACGAGCAGTACTTC.

This clone was seen once. The rearrangement uses TRBV27 and TRBJ2-2, with D maybe TRBD2 (6 bases). This CDR3 region has 12 residues. CDR1 and CDR2 (germline): MNHEY, SMNVEV (reference sequence). V was pared by 6 bases and J by 6 bases, with 8 bases between. The CDR3 DNA sequence: TGTGCCAGCAGCGGAGGGCCCGGGGAGCTGTTTTTT. Residues: CASSGGPGELFF.

This chain connects TRBV6-5 to TRBJ2-3; 10 bases map to TRBD2. This CDR3 spans 14 amino acids. The trim removed 8 bases at V and 8 bases at J, leaving 10 bases unmatched. Germline lookup yields CDR1 MNHEY and CDR2 SVGAGI. The CDR3 loop is CASCPGTSASTQYF. DNA for the CDR3: TGTGCCAGCTGCCCCGGGACTAGCGCGAGTACGCAGTATTTT.

V usage is TRBV27 and J usage is TRBJ2-1; 8 positions agree with TRBD2. The CDR3 runs 15 residues. The germline V gene encodes CDR1 MNHEY and CDR2 SMNVEV (reference sequence). The ends lost 2 bases at V and 6 bases at J; junction bases unmatched: 6. CDR3 bases: TGTGCCAGCAGTTTAGAAGCGGGAGTGCTCAATGAGCAGTTCTTC. Its protein is CASSLEAGVLNEQFF.

The CDR3 spells CAWSPFIGQSYGYTF. CDR3 sequence (DNA): TGTGCCTGGAGTCCGTTTATAGGACAGAGCTATGGCTACACCTTC. The J gene is TRBJ1-2, the V gene TRBV30; D may be TRBD1 (6 bases). The CDR3 extends over 15 amino acids. V gave up 2 bases and J gave up 4 bases, with 17 bases separating them. Germline loops: CDR1 GTSNPN, CDR2 SVGIG (reference sequence). Full variable domain (remainder filled in from reference TRBV30 and TRBJ1-2): SQTIHQWPATLVQPVGSPLSLECTVEGTSNPNLYWYRQAAGRGLQLLFYSVGIGQISSEVPQNLSASRPQDRQFILSSKKLLLSDSGFYLCAWSPFIGQSYGYTFGSGTRLTVV.

V is TRBV28 and J is TRBJ1-1, with D unresolved. V lost 6 bases and J lost 1, with 12 bases in between. Germline V lookup: CDR1 MDHEN, CDR2 SYDVKM. There are 14 residues in the CDR3. The CDR3 nucleotides read TGTGCCAGCAGACACAATACAAAGAACACTGAAGCTTTCTTT. Translating gives CASRHNTKNTEAFF.

The J gene is TRBJ1-1, the V gene TRBV28; no clear D. V was clipped by 10 bases and J by 1 base, with 10 bases between them. This CDR3 is built from 12 residues. CDR1 is MDHEN, CDR2 SYDVKM, per germline. CDR3: CATRRRNTEAFF. CDR3 bases: TGTGCCACCCGTCGGAGGAACACTGAAGCTTTCTTT. Full variable domain (remainder filled in from reference TRBV28 and TRBJ1-1): DVKVTQSSRYLVKRTGEKVFLECVQDMDHENMFWYRQDPGLGLRLIYFSYDVKMKEKGDIPEGYSVSREKKERFSLILESASTNQTSMYLCATRRRNTEAFFGQGTRLTVV.

This chain links TRBV15 with TRBJ2-5; tentative D call: TRBD2 (6 bases). The CDR3 is made up of 13 amino acids. Trimming shortened V by 2 bases and J by 5 bases, and 9 bases separated the two germline ends. Germline CDR1 LNHNV, CDR2 YYDKDF (reference sequence). CDR3 residues: CATSRQGGETQYF. Here the CDR3 DNA reads TGTGCCACCAGCAGACAGGGAGGCGAGACCCAGTACTTC.

This chain uses TRBV28 with TRBJ2-3, with 8 positions matching TRBD2. V lost 8 bases to trimming and J lost 3 bases; unmatched junction nucleotides: 7. Germline CDR1 reads MDHEN; CDR2 reads SYDVKM. The CDR3 runs 14 residues. CDR3 sequence: CASQPSGRTDTQYF. Here the CDR3 DNA reads TGTGCCAGCCAGCCAAGCGGGAGAACAGATACGCAGTATTTT.

The rearrangement joins TRBV27 to TRBJ1-2; the D gene is possibly TRBD1 (6 bases). V lost 8 bases to trimming and J lost 6 bases, with 10 bases between them. The CDR3 covers 11 residues. Germline V gives CDR1 MNHEY, CDR2 SMNVEV (reference sequence). The CDR3 DNA reads TGTGCCAGCGGCACAGGGAATGGCTACACCTTC. The encoded protein is CASGTGNGYTF.

This chain links TRBV4-1 with TRBJ2-6; 9 bases are shared with TRBD1. The length of the CDR3 is 20 residues. Germline CDR1 reads MGHRA; CDR2 reads YSYEKL. Unmatched junction bases numbered 12, after V lost 1 base and J lost 2 bases. CDR3 sequence: CASSQVTSGTGSPGANVLTF. As DNA, the CDR3 is TGCGCCAGCAGCCAAGTAACCTCCGGGACAGGGTCCCCTGGGGCCAACGTCCTGACTTTC.

DNA for the CDR3: TGTGCCAGTATGATTAGGGACAGGGGGTACTCTGGGGCCAACGTCCTGACTTTC. It translates to CASMIRDRGYSGANVLTF. V is TRBV19 and J is TRBJ2-6; TRBD1 aligns across 11 bases. Germline-derived CDR1 and CDR2 are LNHDA and SQIVND (reference sequence). The CDR3 is 18 residues long. V trimming: 7 bases; J trimming: 0 bases; junction bases outside the gene matches: 8.

V is TRBV19 and J is TRBJ2-5; 10 nucleotides line up with TRBD1. Trimming at V came to 0 bases and at J to 2 bases, leaving 6 bases not matched to a gene. Germline V lookup: CDR1 LNHDA, CDR2 SQIVND (reference sequence). The CDR3 length is 17 residues. CDR3 sequence: CASSIDQWDRGQETQYF. DNA of the CDR3: TGTGCCAGTAGTATAGATCAATGGGACAGGGGACAAGAGACCCAGTACTTC.

V is TRBV10-3 and J is TRBJ1-1, with a tentative D call TRBD1 (5 bases). The germline V and J ends were trimmed by 4 bases and 4 bases, with 7 bases remaining between them. Germline V gene lookup returns CDR1 ENHRY and CDR2 SYGVKD. The CDR3 has 12 amino acids. The CDR3 DNA sequence: TGTGCCATCAGTGCGACAGCCACTGAAGCTTTCTTT. Protein sequence: CAISATATEAFF.

The rearrangement uses TRBV4-1 and TRBJ2-3; 12 nucleotides agree with TRBD2. Germline CDR1 and CDR2: MGHRA and YSYEKL. This CDR3 region has 17 residues. V lost 4 bases to trimming and J lost 4 bases; unmatched junction nucleotides: 9. The CDR3 DNA sequence: TGCGCCAGCAGCCGCCTGACTAGCGGGAGTGGGTCAGATACGCAGTATTTT. Amino acids: CASSRLTSGSGSDTQYF.

This clone was seen once. V and J are TRBV14 and TRBJ2-5; D might be TRBD2 (5 bases). V was cut by 3 bases and J by 4 bases, with 12 bases left in between. Germline lookup yields CDR1 SGHDN and CDR2 FVKESK. This CDR3 region has 14 residues. CDR3 DNA sequence: TGTGCCAGCAGCCAGGGAATTGCGGGAGAGACCCAGTACTTC. Its translation: CASSQGIAGETQYF.